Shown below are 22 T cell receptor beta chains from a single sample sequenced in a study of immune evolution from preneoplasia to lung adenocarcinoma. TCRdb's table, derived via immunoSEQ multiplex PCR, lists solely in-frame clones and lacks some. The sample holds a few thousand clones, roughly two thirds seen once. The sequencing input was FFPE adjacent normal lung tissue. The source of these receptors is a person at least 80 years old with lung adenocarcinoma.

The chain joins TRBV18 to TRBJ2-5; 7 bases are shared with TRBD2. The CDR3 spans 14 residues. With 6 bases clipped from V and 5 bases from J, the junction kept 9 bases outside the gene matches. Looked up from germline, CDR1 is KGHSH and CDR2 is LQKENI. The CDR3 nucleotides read TGTGCCAGCTCGCCCACCGGGACTAACGAGACCCAGTACTTC. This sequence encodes CASSPTGTNETQYF.

For the CDR3, the DNA is TGTGCCAGCAGCTTAGATCCCGACAGGCCTAAGTACTTC. Its translation is CASSLDPDRPKYF. This chain joins TRBV11-2 and TRBJ2-5, with D possibly TRBD1 on 6 matching bases. Trimming left V 0 bases short and J 12 bases short, with 14 bases between. This CDR3 has 13 amino acids. Per germline, CDR1 SGHAT and CDR2 FQNNGV.

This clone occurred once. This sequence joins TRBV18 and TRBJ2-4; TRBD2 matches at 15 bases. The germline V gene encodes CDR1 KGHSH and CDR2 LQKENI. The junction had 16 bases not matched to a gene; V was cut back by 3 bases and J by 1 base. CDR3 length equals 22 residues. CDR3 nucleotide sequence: TGTGCCAGCTCACCCCGAAACACTCCGGGACTAGCGGGGGGCCTCGCCAAAAACATTCAGTACTTC. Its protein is CASSPRNTPGLAGGLAKNIQYF. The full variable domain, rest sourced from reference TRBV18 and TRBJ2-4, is NAGVMQNPRHLVRRRGQEARLRCSPMKGHSHVYWYRQLPEEGLKFMVYLQKENIIDESGMPKERFSAEFPKEGPSILRIQQVVRGDSAAYFCASSPRNTPGLAGGLAKNIQYFGAGTRLSVL.

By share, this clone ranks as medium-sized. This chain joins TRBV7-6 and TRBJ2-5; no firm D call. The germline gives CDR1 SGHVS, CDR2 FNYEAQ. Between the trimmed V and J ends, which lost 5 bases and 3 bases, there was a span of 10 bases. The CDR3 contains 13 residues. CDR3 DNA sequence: TGTGCCAGCAGCCGGAACATTGAAGAGACCCAGTACTTC. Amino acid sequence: CASSRNIEETQYF.

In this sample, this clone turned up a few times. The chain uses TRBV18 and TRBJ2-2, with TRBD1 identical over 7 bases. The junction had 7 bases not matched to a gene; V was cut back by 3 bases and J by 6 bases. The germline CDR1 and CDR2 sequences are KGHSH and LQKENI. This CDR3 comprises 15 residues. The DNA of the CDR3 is TGTGCCAGCTCACCCGATCAAACAGGGGCCGGGGAGCTGTTTTTT. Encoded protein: CASSPDQTGAGELFF.

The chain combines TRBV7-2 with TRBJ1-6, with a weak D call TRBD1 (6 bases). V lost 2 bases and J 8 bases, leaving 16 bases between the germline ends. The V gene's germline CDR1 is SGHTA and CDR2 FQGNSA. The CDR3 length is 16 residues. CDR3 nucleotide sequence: TGTGCCAGCAGCTTATTGTACTCAAGGGGGGATTCACCCCTCCACTTT. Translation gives CASSLLYSRGDSPLHF.

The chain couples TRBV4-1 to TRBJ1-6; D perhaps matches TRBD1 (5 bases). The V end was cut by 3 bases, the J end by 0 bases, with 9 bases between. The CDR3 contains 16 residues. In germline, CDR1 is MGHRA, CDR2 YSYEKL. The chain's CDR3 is CASSQPTASYNSPLHF. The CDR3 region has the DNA TGCGCCAGCAGCCAGCCGACAGCCTCCTATAATTCACCCCTCCACTTT.

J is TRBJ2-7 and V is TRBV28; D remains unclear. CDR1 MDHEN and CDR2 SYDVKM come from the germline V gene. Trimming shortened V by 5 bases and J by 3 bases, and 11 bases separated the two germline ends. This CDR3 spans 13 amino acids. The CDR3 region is CASSTVSSYEQYF. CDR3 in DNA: TGTGCCAGCAGTACGGTTAGTAGCTACGAGCAGTACTTC.

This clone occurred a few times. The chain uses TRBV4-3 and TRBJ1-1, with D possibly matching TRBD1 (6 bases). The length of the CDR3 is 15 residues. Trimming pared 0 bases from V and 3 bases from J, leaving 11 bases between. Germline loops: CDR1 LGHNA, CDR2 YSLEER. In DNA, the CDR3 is TGCGCCAGCAGCCAAGATCCACAGGGATACACTGAAGCTTTCTTT. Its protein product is CASSQDPQGYTEAFF.

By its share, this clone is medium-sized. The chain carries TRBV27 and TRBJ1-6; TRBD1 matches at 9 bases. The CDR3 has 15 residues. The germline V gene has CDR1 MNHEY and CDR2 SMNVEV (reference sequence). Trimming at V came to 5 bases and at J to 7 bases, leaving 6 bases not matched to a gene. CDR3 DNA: TGTGCCAGCAGTCCCTCCGGGACAGGGAATTCACCCCTCCACTTT. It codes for CASSPSGTGNSPLHF.

CDR3 sequence (DNA): TGTGCCAGCATCAGGGACAGAGTACGCACAGATACGCAGTATTTT. As protein: CASIRDRVRTDTQYF. The J gene is TRBJ2-3, the V gene TRBV5-7, with 7 bases fitting TRBD1. TRBV5-7 belongs to the ORF category, with a function that is uncertain. CDR3 length: 15 amino acids. The ends lost 6 bases at V and 1 base at J; junction bases unmatched: 8.

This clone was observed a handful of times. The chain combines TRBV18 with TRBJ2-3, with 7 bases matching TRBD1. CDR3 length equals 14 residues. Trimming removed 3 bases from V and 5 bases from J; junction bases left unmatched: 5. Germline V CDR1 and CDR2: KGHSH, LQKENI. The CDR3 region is CASSPDREIDTQYF. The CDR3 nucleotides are TGTGCCAGCTCACCCGACAGGGAGATAGATACGCAGTATTTT.

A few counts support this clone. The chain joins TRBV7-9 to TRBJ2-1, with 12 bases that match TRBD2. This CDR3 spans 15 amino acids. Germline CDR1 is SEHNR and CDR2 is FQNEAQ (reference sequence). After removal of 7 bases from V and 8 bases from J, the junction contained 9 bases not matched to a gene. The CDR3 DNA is TGTGCCAGCAACGAGCCTAGCGGGGGGGGGGATGAGCAGTTCTTC. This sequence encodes CASNEPSGGGDEQFF.

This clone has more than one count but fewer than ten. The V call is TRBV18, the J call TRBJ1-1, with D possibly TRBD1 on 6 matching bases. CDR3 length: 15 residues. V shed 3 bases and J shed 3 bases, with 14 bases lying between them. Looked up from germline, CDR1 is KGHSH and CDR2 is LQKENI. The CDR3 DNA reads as TGTGCCAGCTCACCCCGACAGGCCGGGGACACTGAAGCTTTCTTT. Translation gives CASSPRQAGDTEAFF. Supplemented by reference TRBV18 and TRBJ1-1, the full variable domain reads NAGVMQNPRHLVRRRGQEARLRCSPMKGHSHVYWYRQLPEEGLKFMVYLQKENIIDESGMPKERFSAEFPKEGPSILRIQQVVRGDSAAYFCASSPRQAGDTEAFFGQGTRLTVV.

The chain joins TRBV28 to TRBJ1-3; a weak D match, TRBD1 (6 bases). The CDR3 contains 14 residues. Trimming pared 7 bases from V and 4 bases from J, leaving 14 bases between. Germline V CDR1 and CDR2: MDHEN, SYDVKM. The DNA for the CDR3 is TGTGCCAGCAATCGAGGGGGATACGGAAACACCATATATTTT. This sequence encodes CASNRGGYGNTIYF.

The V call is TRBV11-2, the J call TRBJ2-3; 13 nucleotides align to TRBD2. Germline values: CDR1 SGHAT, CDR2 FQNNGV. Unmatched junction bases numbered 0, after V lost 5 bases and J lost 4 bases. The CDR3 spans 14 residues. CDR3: CASSTSGGADTQYF. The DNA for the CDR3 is TGTGCCAGCAGCACTAGCGGGGGGGCAGATACGCAGTATTTT.

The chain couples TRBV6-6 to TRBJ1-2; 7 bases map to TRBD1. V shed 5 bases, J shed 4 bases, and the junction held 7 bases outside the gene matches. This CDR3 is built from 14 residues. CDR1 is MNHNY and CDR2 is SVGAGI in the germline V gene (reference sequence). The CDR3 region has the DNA TGTGCCAGCAGTCCCGACAGGGACGGCTATGGCTACACCTTC. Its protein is CASSPDRDGYGYTF.

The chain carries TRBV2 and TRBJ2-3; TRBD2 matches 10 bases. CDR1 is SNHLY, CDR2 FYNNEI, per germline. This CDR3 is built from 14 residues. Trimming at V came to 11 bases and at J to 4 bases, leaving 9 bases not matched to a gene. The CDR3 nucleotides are TGTGCCCAATGCGAGCGGGGGGGCTCAGATACGCAGTATTTT. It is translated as CAQCERGGSDTQYF.

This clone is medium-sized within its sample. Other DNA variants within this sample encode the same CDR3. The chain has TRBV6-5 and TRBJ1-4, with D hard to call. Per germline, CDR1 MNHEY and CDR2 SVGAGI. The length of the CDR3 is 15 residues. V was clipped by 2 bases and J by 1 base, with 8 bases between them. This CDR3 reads CASSYTTGTNEKLFF. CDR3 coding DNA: TGTGCCAGCAGTTACACCACGGGAACTAATGAAAAACTGTTTTTT.

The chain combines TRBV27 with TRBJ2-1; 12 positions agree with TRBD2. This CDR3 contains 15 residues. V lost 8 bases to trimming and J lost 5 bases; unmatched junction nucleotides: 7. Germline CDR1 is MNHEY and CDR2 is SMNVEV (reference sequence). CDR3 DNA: TGTGCCAGCGGGACTGGACTAGCGGGGCACAATGAGCAGTTCTTC. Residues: CASGTGLAGHNEQFF.

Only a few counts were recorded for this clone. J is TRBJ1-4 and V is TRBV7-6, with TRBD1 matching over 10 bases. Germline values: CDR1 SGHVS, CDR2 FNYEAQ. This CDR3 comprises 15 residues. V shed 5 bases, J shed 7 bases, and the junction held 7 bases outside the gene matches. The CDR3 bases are TGTGCCAGCAGCACCACGGGACAGGGGTCTGAAAAACTGTTTTTT. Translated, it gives CASSTTGQGSEKLFF. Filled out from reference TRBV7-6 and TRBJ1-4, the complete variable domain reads GAGVSQSPRYKVTKRGQDVALRCDPISGHVSLYWYRQALGQGPEFLTYFNYEAQQDKSGLPNDRFSAERPEGSISTLTIQRTEQRDSAMYRCASSTTGQGSEKLFFGSGTQLSVL.

The CDR3 region is CASSLHEGIRYGYTF. The CDR3 DNA is TGTGCCAGCAGCTTGCATGAGGGGATACGCTATGGCTACACCTTC. The J gene is TRBJ1-2, the V gene TRBV5-6; D possibly corresponds to TRBD1 (5 bases). The ends were cut back, 1 base at V and 4 bases at J, with 14 bases in the middle. Germline CDR1 is SGHDT and CDR2 is YYEEEE. The CDR3 extends over 15 amino acids.